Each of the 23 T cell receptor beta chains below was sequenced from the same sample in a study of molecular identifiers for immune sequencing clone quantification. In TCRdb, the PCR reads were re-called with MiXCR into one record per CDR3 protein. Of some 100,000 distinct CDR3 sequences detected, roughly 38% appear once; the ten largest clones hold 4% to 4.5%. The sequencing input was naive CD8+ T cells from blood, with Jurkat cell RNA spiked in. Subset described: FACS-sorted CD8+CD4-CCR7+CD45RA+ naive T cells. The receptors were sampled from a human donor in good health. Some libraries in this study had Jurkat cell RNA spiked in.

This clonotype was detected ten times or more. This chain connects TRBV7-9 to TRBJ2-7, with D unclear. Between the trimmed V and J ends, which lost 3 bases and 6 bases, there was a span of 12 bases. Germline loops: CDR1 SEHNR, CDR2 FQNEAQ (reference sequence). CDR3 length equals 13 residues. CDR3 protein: CASSFGVPSEQYF. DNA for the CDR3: TGTGCCAGCAGCTTTGGGGTCCCCTCCGAGCAGTACTTC. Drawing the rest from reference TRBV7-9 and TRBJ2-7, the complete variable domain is DTGVSQNPRHKITKRGQNVTFRCDPISEHNRLYWYRQTLGQGPEFLTYFQNEAQLEKSRLLSDRFSAERPKGSFSTLEIQRTEQGDSAMYLCASSFGVPSEQYFGPGTRLTVT.

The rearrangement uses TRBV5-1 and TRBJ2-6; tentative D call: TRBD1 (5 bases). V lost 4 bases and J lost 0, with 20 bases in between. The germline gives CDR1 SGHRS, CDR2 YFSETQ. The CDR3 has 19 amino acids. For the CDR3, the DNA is TGCGCCAGCAGCCCGCGATCGGCAGGGCTTCTCTCTGGGGCCAACGTCCTGACTTTC. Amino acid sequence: CASSPRSAGLLSGANVLTF.

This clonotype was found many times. In DNA form, the CDR3 reads TGTGCCATCAGAGAGCAGGGAACAGATACGCAGTATTTT. Translation: CAIREQGTDTQYF. The gene calls are TRBV10-3 and TRBJ2-3; D might be TRBD1 (5 bases). The CDR3 runs 13 residues. Between the trimmed V and J ends, which lost 6 bases and 3 bases, there was a span of 10 bases. Per the germline V gene, CDR1 is ENHRY and CDR2 is SYGVKD.

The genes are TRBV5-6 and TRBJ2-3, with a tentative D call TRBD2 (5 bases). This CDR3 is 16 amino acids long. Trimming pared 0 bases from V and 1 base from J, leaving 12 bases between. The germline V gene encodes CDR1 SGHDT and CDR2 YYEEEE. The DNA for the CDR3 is TGTGCCAGCAGCTTGGCCGACTACCGGGGCACAGATACGCAGTATTTT. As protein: CASSLADYRGTDTQYF.

This chain's CDR3 is CASSLGSGGSSGQFF. The CDR3 coding sequence is TGTGCCAGCAGTTTAGGTTCGGGAGGGTCCAGCGGGCAGTTCTTC. The chain couples TRBV27 to TRBJ2-1; 8 nucleotides align to TRBD2. The CDR3 extends over 15 amino acids. Trimming took 2 bases from V and 12 from J; bases not matched to a gene: 12. Looked up from germline, CDR1 is MNHEY and CDR2 is SMNVEV (reference sequence).

CDR3 residues: CASSDPGLSYEQYF. Written as DNA, the CDR3 is TGTGCCAGCAGCGACCCGGGACTAAGCTACGAGCAGTACTTC. V gene TRBV7-9 combines with J gene TRBJ2-7, with 7 bases aligning to TRBD2. The CDR3 contains 14 residues. Germline CDR1 SEHNR, CDR2 FQNEAQ (reference sequence). V dropped 5 bases and J dropped 3; count of bases not matched to a gene: 7.

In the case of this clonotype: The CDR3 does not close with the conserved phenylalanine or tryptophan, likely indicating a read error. CDR3 DNA: TGTGCCACCAGAGAGGCTCAGGGAGAGACCCAGTACATC. Residues: CATREAQGETQYI. J is TRBJ2-5 and V is TRBV24-1; the D gene is possibly TRBD1 (5 bases). Germline values: CDR1 KGHDR, CDR2 SFDVKD. There are 13 residues in the CDR3. Trimming took off 7 bases at V and 4 bases at J, with 12 bases between the two ends.

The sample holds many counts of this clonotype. The CDR3 region has the DNA TGTGCCAGCAGCCATTCTCCGGGGTATGAGCAGTTCTTC. Amino acids: CASSHSPGYEQFF. This rearrangement joins TRBV7-6 to TRBJ2-1; D may be TRBD2 (5 bases). V dropped 5 bases and J dropped 8 bases, with 13 bases sitting between them. The CDR3 totals 13 residues. The germline V gene has CDR1 SGHVS and CDR2 FNYEAQ.

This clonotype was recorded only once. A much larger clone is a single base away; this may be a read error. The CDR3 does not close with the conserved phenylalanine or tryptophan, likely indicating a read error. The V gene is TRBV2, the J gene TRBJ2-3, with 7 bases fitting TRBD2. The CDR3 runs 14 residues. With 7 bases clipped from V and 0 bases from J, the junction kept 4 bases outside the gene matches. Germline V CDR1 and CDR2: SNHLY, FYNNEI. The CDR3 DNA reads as TGTGCCAGCACCGAAGCGGGGAGCACAGATACGCAGTATTAT. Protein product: CASTEAGSTDTQYY.

The CDR3 reads CASCSSGPTGELFF. In nucleotides, the CDR3 is TGTGCCAGCTGCTCTAGCGGTCCCACCGGGGAGCTGTTTTTT. The chain uses TRBV7-6 and TRBJ2-2; the match to TRBD2 covers 7 bases. The V segment lost 8 bases and the J segment 4 bases; nucleotides outside the gene matches: 7. The CDR3 is made up of 14 amino acids. CDR1 and CDR2 from the germline V gene are SGHVS and FNYEAQ. The full variable domain, in which reference TRBV7-6 and TRBJ2-2 provide the parts outside the CDR3, is GAGVSQSPRYKVTKRGQDVALRCDPISGHVSLYWYRQALGQGPEFLTYFNYEAQQDKSGLPNDRFSAERPEGSISTLTIQRTEQRDSAMYRCASCSSGPTGELFFGEGSRLTVL.

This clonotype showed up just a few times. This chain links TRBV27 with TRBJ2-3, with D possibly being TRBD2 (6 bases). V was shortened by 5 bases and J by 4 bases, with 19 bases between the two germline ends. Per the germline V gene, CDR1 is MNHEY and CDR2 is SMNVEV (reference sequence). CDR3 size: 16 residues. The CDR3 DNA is TGTGCCAGCAGTACACGGTGGGTAGCGGAGCCAGATACGCAGTATTTT. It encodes CASSTRWVAEPDTQYF.

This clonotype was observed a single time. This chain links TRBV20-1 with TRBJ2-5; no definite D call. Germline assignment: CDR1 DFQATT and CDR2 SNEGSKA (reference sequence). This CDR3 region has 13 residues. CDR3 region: CRSWAAGKETQYF. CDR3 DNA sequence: TGCAGGTCCTGGGCGGCAGGAAAAGAGACCCAGTACTTC.

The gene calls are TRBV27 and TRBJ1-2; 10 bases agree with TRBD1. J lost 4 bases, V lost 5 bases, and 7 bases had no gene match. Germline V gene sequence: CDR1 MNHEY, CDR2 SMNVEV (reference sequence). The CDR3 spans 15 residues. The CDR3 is CASSPLGTGAYGYTF. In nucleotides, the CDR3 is TGTGCCAGCAGTCCCCTTGGGACAGGGGCCTATGGCTACACCTTC.

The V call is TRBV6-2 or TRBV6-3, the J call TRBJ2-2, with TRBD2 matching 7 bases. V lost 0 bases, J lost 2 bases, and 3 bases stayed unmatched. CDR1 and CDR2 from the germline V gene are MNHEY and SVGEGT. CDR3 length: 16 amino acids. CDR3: CASSYSASGNTGELFF. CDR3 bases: TGTGCCAGCAGTTACTCTGCTAGCGGCAACACCGGGGAGCTGTTTTTT.

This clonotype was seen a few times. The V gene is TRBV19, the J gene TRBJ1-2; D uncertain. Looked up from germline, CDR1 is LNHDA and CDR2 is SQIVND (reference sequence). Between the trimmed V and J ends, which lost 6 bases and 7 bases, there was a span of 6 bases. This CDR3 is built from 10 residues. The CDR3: CASRNAGYTF. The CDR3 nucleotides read TGTGCCAGTAGGAACGCTGGCTACACCTTC.

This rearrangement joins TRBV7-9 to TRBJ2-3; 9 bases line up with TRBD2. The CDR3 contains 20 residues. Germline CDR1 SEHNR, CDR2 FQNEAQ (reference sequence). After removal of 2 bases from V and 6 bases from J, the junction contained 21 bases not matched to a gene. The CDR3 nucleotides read TGTGCCAGCAGCTTATCAAAGGGGTTACTAGCGGGTGGAGACTGGGATACGCAGTATTTT. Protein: CASSLSKGLLAGGDWDTQYF.

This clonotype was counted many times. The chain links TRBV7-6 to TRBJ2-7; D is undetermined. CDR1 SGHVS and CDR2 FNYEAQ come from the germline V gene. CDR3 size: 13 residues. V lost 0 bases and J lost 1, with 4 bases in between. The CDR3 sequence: CASSLAISYEQYF. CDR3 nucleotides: TGTGCCAGCAGCTTAGCGATTTCCTACGAGCAGTACTTC.

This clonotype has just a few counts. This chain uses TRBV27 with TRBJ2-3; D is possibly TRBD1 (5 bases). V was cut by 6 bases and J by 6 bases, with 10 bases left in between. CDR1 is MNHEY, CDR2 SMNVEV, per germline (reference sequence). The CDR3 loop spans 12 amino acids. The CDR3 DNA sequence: TGTGCCAGCAGCGACAGACCCGATACGCAGTATTTT. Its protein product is CASSDRPDTQYF.

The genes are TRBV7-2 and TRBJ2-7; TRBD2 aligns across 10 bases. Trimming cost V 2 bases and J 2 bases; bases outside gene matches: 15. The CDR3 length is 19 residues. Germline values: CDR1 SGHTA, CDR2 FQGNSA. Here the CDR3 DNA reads TGTGCCAGCAGCTTATACGGACAGGAAACCCTAGCGGGGGCCTACGAGCAGTACTTC. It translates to CASSLYGQETLAGAYEQYF. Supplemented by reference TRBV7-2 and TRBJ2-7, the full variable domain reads GAGVSQSPSNKVTEKGKDVELRCDPISGHTALYWYRQSLGQGLEFLIYFQGNSAPDKSGLPSDRFSAERTGGSVSTLTIQRTQQEDSAVYLCASSLYGQETLAGAYEQYFGPGTRLTVT.

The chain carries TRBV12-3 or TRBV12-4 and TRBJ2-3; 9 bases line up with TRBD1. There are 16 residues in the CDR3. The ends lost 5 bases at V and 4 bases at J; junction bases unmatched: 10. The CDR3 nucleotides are TGTGCCAGCAGTGGGACAGGGTTGAGTGGCGCAGATACGCAGTATTTT. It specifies CASSGTGLSGADTQYF.

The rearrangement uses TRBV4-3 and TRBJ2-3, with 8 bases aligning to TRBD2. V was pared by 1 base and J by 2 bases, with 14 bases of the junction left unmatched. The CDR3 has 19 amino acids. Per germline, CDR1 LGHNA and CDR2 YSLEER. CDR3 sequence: CASSQGVAGRGINTDTQYF. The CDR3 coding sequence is TGCGCCAGCAGCCAAGGTGTAGCGGGGCGCGGGATAAACACAGATACGCAGTATTTT.

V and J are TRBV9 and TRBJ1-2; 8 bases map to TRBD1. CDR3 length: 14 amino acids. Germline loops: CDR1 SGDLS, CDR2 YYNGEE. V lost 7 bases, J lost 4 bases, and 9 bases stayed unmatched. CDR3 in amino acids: CASGPPGGGYGYTF. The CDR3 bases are TGTGCCAGCGGTCCTCCAGGGGGCGGCTATGGCTACACCTTC.

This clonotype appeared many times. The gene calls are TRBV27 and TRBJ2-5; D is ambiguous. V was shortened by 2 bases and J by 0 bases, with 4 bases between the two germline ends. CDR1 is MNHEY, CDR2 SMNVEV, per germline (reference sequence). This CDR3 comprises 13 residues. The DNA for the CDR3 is TGTGCCAGCAGTTTACAGCACCAAGAGACCCAGTACTTC. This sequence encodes CASSLQHQETQYF.